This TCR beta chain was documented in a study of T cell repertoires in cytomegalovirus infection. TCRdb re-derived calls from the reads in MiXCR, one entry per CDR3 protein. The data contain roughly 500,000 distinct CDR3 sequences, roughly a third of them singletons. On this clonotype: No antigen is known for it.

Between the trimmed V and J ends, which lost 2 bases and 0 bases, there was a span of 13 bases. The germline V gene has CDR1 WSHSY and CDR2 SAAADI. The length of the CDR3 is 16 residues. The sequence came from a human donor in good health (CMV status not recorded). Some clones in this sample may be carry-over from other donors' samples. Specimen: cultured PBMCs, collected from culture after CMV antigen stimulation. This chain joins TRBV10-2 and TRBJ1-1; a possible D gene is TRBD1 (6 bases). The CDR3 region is CASSEDRIAMNTEAFF. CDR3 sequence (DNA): TGCGCCAGCAGTGAGGACAGGATTGCAATGAACACTGAAGCTTTCTTT.